The entry that follows covers one T cell receptor (beta chain) sequence. The antigen remains undetermined. The data were taken from a study of OX40 agonist ivuxolimab in advanced cancers. Study-wide background: Eligibility admitted prior anti-PD-1, anti-PD-L1 or anti-CTLA-4 therapy; about 40% had some. General observations from the study: At 0.1 to 3.0 mg/kg and by week 6, CD4+ and CD8+ T cells in the blood had expanded clonally.

V lost 4 bases to trimming and J lost 2 bases, with 13 bases between them. Germline CDR1 MDHEN, CDR2 SYDVKM. The CDR3 is 15 amino acids. Clones were read by immunoSEQ multiplex PCR, and TCRdb kept only the in-frame ones, dropping some. The sample includes 70,000 or so clones, about 89% seen only once; the top ten take under 0.75%. This receptor was taken from an adult with an advanced solid tumor such as melanoma, head and neck, liver or kidney cancer. This specimen consisted of CD4+ or CD8+ T cells sorted from blood, obtained in a trial of the OX40 agonist ivuxolimab. J is TRBJ2-3 and V is TRBV28; D not resolved. CDR3 in DNA: TGTGCCAGCAGTTCCCGGATCCGCTTCACAGATACGCAGTATTTT. It is translated as CASSSRIRFTDTQYF. Supplemented by reference TRBV28 and TRBJ2-3, the full variable domain reads DVKVTQSSRYLVKRTGEKVFLECVQDMDHENMFWYRQDPGLGLRLIYFSYDVKMKEKGDIPEGYSVSREKKERFSLILESASTNQTSMYLCASSSRIRFTDTQYFGPGTRLTVL.